This T cell receptor beta chain was documented in a study of response to subunit inactivated influenza vaccine. Study conclusions and caveats: With each seasonal influenza vaccination, the authors suggested, few new T cells are recruited.

TCRdb ran MiXCR on the RT-PCR reads and lists one entry per CDR3 protein. Counted here are 530,000 or so distinct CDR3 sequences, around 11% occurring once; the ten biggest clones make up about 9.4%. With 1 base clipped from V and 0 bases from J, the junction kept 17 bases outside the gene matches. Germline CDR1 MDHEN, CDR2 SYDVKM. The CDR3 covers 22 residues. With regard to this clonotype: Antigen: not known.

This chain joins TRBV28 and TRBJ2-6; 8 nucleotides match TRBD1. Sequencing used PBMCs from blood, obtained on the day of vaccination. The receptor was isolated from a man between 50 and 59 years old who received an inactivated influenza vaccine. CDR3 sequence (DNA): TGTGCCAGCAGTTTATCAACCGGTACAGGGGGGTTTTTCGGCTCTGGGGCCAACGTCCTGACTTTC. This encodes CASSLSTGTGGFFGSGANVLTF.